The present TCR beta chain was sequenced within a study of T cell responses to AZD1222 COVID-19 vaccine. V lost 0 bases, J lost 8 bases, and 7 bases stayed unmatched. This CDR3 has 15 amino acids. Germline V CDR1 and CDR2: LGHNA, YNFKEQ. The protocol was immunoSEQ multiplex PCR, while the TCRdb copy is restricted to in-frame clones and leaves out a portion. The sample yields some 170,000 clones, 80% to 95% seen once. About this clone: Its antigen is as yet unknown.

Broader study findings: Targets within unmutated variant regions were reportedly found for nearly half of spike-specific TCRs. White British people made up most donors, females outnumbered males, and clonal diversity was possibly underestimated. Among vaccine-associated CD4 TCRs, coverage spanned spike, with dominance at 160-218 and 743-854. Breadth and depth of Spike-specific TCRs rose after two AZD1222 doses.

J is TRBJ2-1 and V is TRBV4-2; 7 nucleotides line up with TRBD2. Here the sequenced sample was peripheral blood, taken 28 days after the second dose of the MenACWY control vaccine. The TCR originated in an adult who received the MenACWY meningococcal vaccine as a control. The CDR3 loop is CASSQDQLGGDEQFF. The CDR3 nucleotides are TGTGCCAGCAGCCAAGATCAACTTGGGGGGGATGAGCAGTTCTTC.